This T cell receptor beta chain was identified during a study of blood T cells in healthy people across ages. Broader study findings: Whereas aged donors had fewer naive CD4+ cells, long-lived donors had more of them and higher diversity.

V dropped 7 bases and J dropped 6 bases, with 13 bases sitting between them. The CDR3 is 14 residues long. Looked up from germline, CDR1 is SEHNR and CDR2 is FQNEAQ (reference sequence). The use of a sample-barcoded 5' primer and a J-beta primer mix characterized a second PCR of roughly 6 to 11 cycles. TCRdb recomputed calls from the 5' RACE reads with MiXCR, one row per CDR3 protein. The table records hundreds of thousands of distinct CDR3 sequences, less than 60% of them present only once. With respect to this clonotype: Its target is not known.

The clonotype originates from a man older than 75 in good health. Sequencing used blood. This chain joins TRBV7-9 and TRBJ1-6, with D uncertain. DNA for the CDR3: TGTGCCAGCAACGATATGGTGGGTAATTCACCCCTCCACTTT. This encodes CASNDMVGNSPLHF.